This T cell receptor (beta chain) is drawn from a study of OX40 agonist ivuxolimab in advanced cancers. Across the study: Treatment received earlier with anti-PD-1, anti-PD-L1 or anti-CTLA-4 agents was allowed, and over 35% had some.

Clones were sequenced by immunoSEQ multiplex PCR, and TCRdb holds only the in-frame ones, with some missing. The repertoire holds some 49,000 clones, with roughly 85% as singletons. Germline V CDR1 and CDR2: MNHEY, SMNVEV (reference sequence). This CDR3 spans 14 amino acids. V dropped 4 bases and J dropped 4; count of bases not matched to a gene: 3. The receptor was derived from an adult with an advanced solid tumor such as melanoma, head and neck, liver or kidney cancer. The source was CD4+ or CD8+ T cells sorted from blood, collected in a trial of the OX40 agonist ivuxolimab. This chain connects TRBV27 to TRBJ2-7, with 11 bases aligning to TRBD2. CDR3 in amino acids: CASSSGLAVYEQYF. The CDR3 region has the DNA TGTGCCAGCAGTTCGGGACTAGCGGTTTACGAGCAGTACTTC.